A selection of T cell receptor beta chains follows, all from one sample in a study of shared clonotypes between healthy human individuals. Measured with immunoSEQ multiplex PCR; TCRdb has only the in-frame clones, and not every one. The sample lists fewer than 1.6 million clones; approximately 98.5% were seen once. Sample: naive CD4+ T cells sorted from blood. The receptors originated from a man aged 25-45 years in good health. Each CDR3 is given with its conserved first and last residue. A D gene is named only where the DNA matches it firmly. Expanded clones get a size class; other rows say once, few or many, or leave the size out.

V	J	size	D	DNA	CDR3
TRBV6-1	TRBJ2-1	once	TRBD2	TGTGCCAGCCATAAACTAGCGGGCTCCTACAATGAGCAGTTCTTC	CASHKLAGSYNEQFF
TRBV11-2	TRBJ1-1	-	-	TGTGCCAGCAGCTTATTTCAGATGGGGACTGAAGCTTTCTTT	CASSLFQMGTEAFF
TRBV9	TRBJ2-2	-	TRBD2	TGTGCCAGCAGGGCCCGGGCTAGCGGGGCGAACACCGGGGAGCTGTTTTTT	CASRARASGANTGELFF
TRBV28	TRBJ1-2	-	-	TGTGCCAGCAGTTTACCCTGGTTCAGGGGTGACCATAACTATGGCTACACCTTC	CASSLPWFRGDHNYGYTF
TRBV5-5	TRBJ2-2	-	-	TGTGCCAGCAGCTTTCTGTCCCTCAACACCGGGGAGCTGTTTTTT	CASSFLSLNTGELFF
TRBV28	TRBJ2-5	-	TRBD2	TGTGCCAGCAGTACGGGGGGGGATGAGACCCAGTACTTC	CASSTGGDETQYF
TRBV5-4	TRBJ2-3	-	-	TGTGCCAGCAGCCCCGGGACCCCGACCGGCGATACGCAGTATTTT	CASSPGTPTGDTQYF
TRBV4-1	TRBJ2-2	-	TRBD2	TGCGCCAGCAGCCAAGGACTAGCGGGAGTGGCAACCGGGGAGCTGTTTTTT	CASSQGLAGVATGELFF
TRBV5-1	TRBJ2-1	-	TRBD2	TGCGCCAGCAGCTTGGCCAGCAGCGGGAGCTCCTACAATGAGCAGTTCTTC	CASSLASSGSSYNEQFF
TRBV4-2	TRBJ2-7	-	TRBD2	TGTGCCAGCAGCCAAGCAGCGGGAAAAACCTACGAGCAGTACTTC	CASSQAAGKTYEQYF
TRBV11-2	TRBJ2-1	once	-	TGTGCCAGCAGCTTCGACTCCGTAGTAGGTGAGCAGTTCTTC	CASSFDSVVGEQFF
TRBV19	TRBJ2-7	once	-	TGTGCCAGTAGTCGGCACCCCACGAGCGAGCAGTACTTC	CASSRHPTSEQYF
TRBV18	TRBJ2-3	-	TRBD2	TGTGCCAGCTCACGGACTAGCGGGAGGGCAGCTGATACGCAGTATTTT	CASSRTSGRAADTQYF
TRBV2	TRBJ1-1	once	TRBD1	TGTGCCAGCAACCTAAGGGGGCCCACGCTGGAGGCTGAAGCTTTCTTT	CASNLRGPTLEAEAFF
TRBV11-2	TRBJ2-7	-	-	TGTGCCAGCAGCACCCAGTTGGGAGCGCGTGAGCAGTACTTC	CASSTQLGAREQYF
TRBV6-5	TRBJ2-3	-	-	TGTGCCAGCAGTTTAGTCGCCGTGGGGACGCAGTATTTT	CASSLVAVGTQYF
TRBV7-2	TRBJ2-7	-	-	TGTGCCAGCAGCTTAGCGAGGGGAAGCCTCTACGAGCAGTACTTC	CASSLARGSLYEQYF
TRBV2	TRBJ2-6	-	-	TGTGCCAGCAGCCTTTTACCCGCCGGGGCCAACGTCCTGACTTTC	CASSLLPAGANVLTF
TRBV9	TRBJ2-3	once	-	TGTGCCAGCAGCCCAACAGGCCGGGGCACAGATACGCAGTATTTT	CASSPTGRGTDTQYF
TRBV5-6	TRBJ2-5	-	-	TGTGCCAGCAGCTTGCGGCAGGGCTACCAAGAGACCCAGTACTTC	CASSLRQGYQETQYF
TRBV6-1	TRBJ2-2	-	TRBD1	TGTGCCAGCAGAGACAGGGTCATATACGGGGAGCTGTTTTTT	CASRDRVIYGELFF
TRBV18	TRBJ2-7	-	-	TGTGCCAGCTCACGCTGGGGGAGGGGGACGATTTACGAGCAGTACTTC	CASSRWGRGTIYEQYF
TRBV11-2	TRBJ2-7	once	-	TGTGCCAGCAGCTCCCGCCAGGACGCCTCCTACGAGCAGTACTTC	CASSSRQDASYEQYF
TRBV30	TRBJ1-5	-	-	TGTGCCTGGAGTGCAGAGTATAGCAATCAGCCCCAGCATTTT	CAWSAEYSNQPQHF
TRBV19	TRBJ1-5	-	-	TGTGCCAGTAGTATGTTTTTAGTGTCGGGCAATCAGCCCCAGCATTTT	CASSMFLVSGNQPQHF
TRBV21-1	TRBJ2-7	-	-	TGTGCCAGCAGCAAGCAAACGGGACAGGACTCCTACGAGCAGTACTTC	CASSKQTGQDSYEQYF
TRBV19	TRBJ1-2	-	-	TGTGCCAGTAGTATCTTGAACTATGGCTACACCTTC	CASSILNYGYTF
TRBV28	TRBJ2-7	-	TRBD2	TGTGCCACCCTTCCGGGTGCGGGAGGGCCGGACGAGCAGTACTTC	CATLPGAGGPDEQYF
TRBV6-5	TRBJ2-7	-	TRBD2	TGTGCCAGCAGTTACGTAGCGGGAGAGGGCGAGCAGTACTTC	CASSYVAGEGEQYF
TRBV28	TRBJ2-7	-	-	TGTGCCAGCTCCCGGGGGCAGGGGACAAGCTCCTACGAGCAGTACTTC	CASSRGQGTSSYEQYF
TRBV19	TRBJ1-6	-	TRBD1	TGTGCCAGTAGTAAATTCTCGGACAGGGCTGGGAATAATTCACCCCTCCACTTT	CASSKFSDRAGNNSPLHF
TRBV10-3	TRBJ2-1	-	TRBD2	TGTGCCATCCAGAGCGGGAGTCGATACAATGAGCAGTTCTTC	CAIQSGSRYNEQFF
TRBV7-8	TRBJ2-3	-	-	TGTGCCAGCAGCTTAGCACGGTGGAGCACAGATACGCAGTATTTT	CASSLARWSTDTQYF